This TCR beta chain was sequenced during a study of shared clonotypes between healthy human individuals. Background on the study: Participating donors consisted of a couple of women and a few men aged 18 to 49. Findings and caveats of the study: Lower generation probabilities were found for non-shared clonotypes than for those shared by all four donors.

With respect to this clone: What it recognizes is unknown. Different DNA sequences within this sample yield the same CDR3.

The run depth of the assay was deep. Here immunoSEQ multiplex PCR was the method, and the copy in TCRdb shows in-frame clones only, minus some. The data contain around 1.9 million clones, around 93% of them seen just once; the ten biggest clones take up over 1.5%. CD8 cells classed as naive were CD45RO-negative and positively selected for CCR7, excluding terminally differentiated effector memory CD45RA+ cells. Deletions cut 2 bases from V and 9 bases from J, with 5 bases between. The CDR3 runs to 11 residues. Per germline, CDR1 MDHEN and CDR2 SYDVKM. The sample consisted of naive CD8+ T cells from PBMCs. The TCR comes from a man between 18 and 35 years old in good health. Some clones in this sample may be carry-over from other donors' samples. V gene TRBV28 combines with J gene TRBJ2-1; D uncertain. The CDR3: CASSLSSEQFF. The DNA of the CDR3 is TGTGCCAGCAGTTTAAGCAGTGAGCAGTTCTTC.